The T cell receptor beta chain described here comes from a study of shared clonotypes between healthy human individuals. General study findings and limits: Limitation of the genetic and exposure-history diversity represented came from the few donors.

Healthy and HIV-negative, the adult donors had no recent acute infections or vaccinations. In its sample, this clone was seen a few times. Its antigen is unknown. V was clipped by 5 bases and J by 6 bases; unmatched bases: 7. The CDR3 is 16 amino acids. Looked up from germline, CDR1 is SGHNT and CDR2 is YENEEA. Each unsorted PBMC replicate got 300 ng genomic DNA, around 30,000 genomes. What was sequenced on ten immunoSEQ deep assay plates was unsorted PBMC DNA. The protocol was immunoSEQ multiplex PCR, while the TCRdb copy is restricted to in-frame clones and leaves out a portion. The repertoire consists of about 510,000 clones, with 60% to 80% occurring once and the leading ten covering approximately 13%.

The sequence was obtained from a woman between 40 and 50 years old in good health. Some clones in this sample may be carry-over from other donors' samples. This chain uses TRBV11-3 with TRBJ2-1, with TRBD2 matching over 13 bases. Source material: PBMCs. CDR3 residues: CASSPRTSGGSNEQFF. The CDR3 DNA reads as TGTGCCAGCAGCCCCCGGACTAGCGGGGGCTCCAATGAGCAGTTCTTC. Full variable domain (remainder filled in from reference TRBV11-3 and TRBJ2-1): EAGVVQSPRYKIIEKKQPVAFWCNPISGHNTLYWYLQNLGQGPELLIRYENEEAVDDSQLPKDRFSAERLKGVDSTLKIQPAELGDSAVYLCASSPRTSGGSNEQFFGPGTRLTVL.